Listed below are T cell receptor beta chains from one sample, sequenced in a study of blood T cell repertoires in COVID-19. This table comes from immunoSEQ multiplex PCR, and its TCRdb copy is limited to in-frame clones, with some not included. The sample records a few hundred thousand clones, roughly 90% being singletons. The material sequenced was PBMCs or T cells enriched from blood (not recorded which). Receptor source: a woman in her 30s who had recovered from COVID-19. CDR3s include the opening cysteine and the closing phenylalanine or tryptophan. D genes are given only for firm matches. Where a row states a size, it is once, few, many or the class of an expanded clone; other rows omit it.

CDR3 protein: CASSAGQGAVGELFF
CDR3 DNA: TGTGCCAGCAGCGCCGGACAGGGGGCAGTCGGGGAGCTGTTTTTT
D gene: TRBD1
J gene: TRBJ2-2
clone size: .
V gene: TRBV7-3

CDR3 protein: CSASRGPYSYEQYF
CDR3 DNA: TGCAGTGCTAGTAGGGGCCCATACTCCTACGAGCAGTACTTC
D gene: .
J gene: TRBJ2-7
clone size: once
V gene: TRBV20-1

CDR3 protein: CASSALGLAETQYF
CDR3 DNA: TGTGCCAGCAGTGCCCTTGGACTCGCGGAGACCCAGTACTTC
D gene: .
J gene: TRBJ2-5
clone size: .
V gene: TRBV2

CDR3 protein: CASSQVSSGGFNEQFF
CDR3 DNA: TGTGCCAGCAGCCAAGTCTCTAGCGGGGGCTTCAATGAGCAGTTCTTC
D gene: TRBD2
J gene: TRBJ2-1
clone size: few
V gene: TRBV3-1/TRBV3-2

CDR3 protein: CASRASGGPDTQYF
CDR3 DNA: TGTGCCAGCAGAGCGAGTGGAGGACCCGATACGCAGTATTTT
D gene: .
J gene: TRBJ2-3
clone size: .
V gene: TRBV6-5

CDR3 protein: CASSVASASGYNEQFF
CDR3 DNA: TGTGCCAGCAGCGTAGCTTCAGCGTCGGGGTACAATGAGCAGTTCTTC
D gene: .
J gene: TRBJ2-1
clone size: .
V gene: TRBV9

CDR3 protein: CASSGRTGTNQPQHF
CDR3 DNA: TGTGCCAGCAGTGGCCGGACAGGGACAAATCAGCCCCAGCATTTT
D gene: TRBD1
J gene: TRBJ1-5
clone size: .
V gene: TRBV6-1

CDR3 protein: CASGSKGRDSYGYTF
CDR3 DNA: TGTGCCAGCGGATCCAAGGGCAGGGACAGCTATGGCTACACCTTC
D gene: TRBD1
J gene: TRBJ1-2
clone size: .
V gene: TRBV5-6

CDR3 protein: CASSLGGQSGAFF
CDR3 DNA: TGCGCCAGCAGCTTGGGCGGACAGTCAGGAGCTTTCTTT
D gene: .
J gene: TRBJ1-1
clone size: .
V gene: TRBV5-1

CDR3 protein: CASRTGLNQPQHF
CDR3 DNA: TGTGCCAGCAGGACAGGCCTCAATCAGCCCCAGCATTTT
D gene: .
J gene: TRBJ1-5
clone size: .
V gene: TRBV6-5

CDR3 protein: CASSQVPGLVYYEQYF
CDR3 DNA: TGCGCCAGCAGCCAAGTACCGGGACTAGTGTACTACGAGCAGTACTTC
D gene: TRBD2
J gene: TRBJ2-7
clone size: .
V gene: TRBV4-1

CDR3 protein: CASSEAARGGAGYYGYTF
CDR3 DNA: TGTGCCAGCAGTGAAGCTGCTCGCGGGGGCGCAGGATACTATGGCTACACCTTC
D gene: .
J gene: TRBJ1-2
clone size: .
V gene: TRBV2

CDR3 protein: CAISAGTPGQDEQFF
CDR3 DNA: TGTGCCATCAGCGCCGGGACTCCAGGACAGGATGAGCAGTTCTTC
D gene: .
J gene: TRBJ2-1
clone size: .
V gene: TRBV10-3

CDR3 protein: CASSYVALRPQHF
CDR3 DNA: TGTGCCAGCAGTTACGTCGCTCTACGGCCCCAGCATTTT
D gene: .
J gene: TRBJ1-5
clone size: few
V gene: TRBV6-5

CDR3 protein: CASSVELAVYNEQFF
CDR3 DNA: TGTGCCAGCAGCGTAGAACTAGCGGTATACAATGAGCAGTTCTTC
D gene: TRBD2
J gene: TRBJ2-1
clone size: .
V gene: TRBV9

CDR3 protein: CASSGGSTDTQYF
CDR3 DNA: TGCGCCAGTTCCGGGGGGAGCACAGATACGCAGTATTTT
D gene: TRBD2
J gene: TRBJ2-3
clone size: .
V gene: TRBV5-1

CDR3 protein: CASSLGQLNTEAFF
CDR3 DNA: TGTGCCAGCTCCCTCGGACAGCTGAACACTGAAGCTTTCTTT
D gene: .
J gene: TRBJ1-1
clone size: .
V gene: TRBV18

CDR3 protein: CASQGYNSNQPQHF
CDR3 DNA: TGTGCCAGCCAGGGGTACAATAGCAATCAGCCCCAGCATTTT
D gene: .
J gene: TRBJ1-5
clone size: .
V gene: TRBV2

CDR3 protein: CASSPTTDRRSAFF
CDR3 DNA: TGTGCCAGCAGCCCCACAACGGACCGGAGGTCAGCTTTCTTT
D gene: .
J gene: TRBJ1-1
clone size: .
V gene: TRBV4-2

CDR3 protein: CAGAQTTRSYGYTF
CDR3 DNA: TGTGCCGGTGCGCAGACTACAAGATCCTATGGCTACACCTTC
D gene: .
J gene: TRBJ1-2
clone size: .
V gene: TRBV30

CDR3 protein: CATSRGPNEKLFF
CDR3 DNA: TGTGCCACCTCGAGGGGGCCTAATGAAAAACTGTTTTTT
D gene: TRBD1
J gene: TRBJ1-4
clone size: .
V gene: TRBV15

CDR3 protein: CASSLEAGTYEQYF
CDR3 DNA: TGTGCCAGCAGCTTAGAAGCGGGCACCTACGAGCAGTACTTC
D gene: .
J gene: TRBJ2-7
clone size: .
V gene: TRBV7-6

CDR3 protein: CASSQQAGWSGEQYF
CDR3 DNA: TGTGCCAGCAGCCAGCAAGCGGGGTGGAGTGGCGAGCAGTACTTC
D gene: TRBD2
J gene: TRBJ2-7
clone size: .
V gene: TRBV3-1/TRBV3-2

CDR3 protein: CASSPLRDTGTDTQYF
CDR3 DNA: TGTGCCAGCAGCCCCCTCCGGGACACCGGCACAGATACGCAGTATTTT
D gene: .
J gene: TRBJ2-3
clone size: .
V gene: TRBV6-2/TRBV6-3

CDR3 protein: CASSFRGSGNEQFF
CDR3 DNA: TGTGCCAGCAGTTTTCGCGGGAGTGGAAATGAGCAGTTCTTC
D gene: TRBD2
J gene: TRBJ2-1
clone size: .
V gene: TRBV28

CDR3 protein: CASSNREWSSPLHF
CDR3 DNA: TGTGCCAGTAGCAACAGGGAGTGGAGTTCACCCCTCCACTTT
D gene: .
J gene: TRBJ1-6
clone size: .
V gene: TRBV19

CDR3 protein: CASSQGAEAFF
CDR3 DNA: TGTGCCAGCAGTCAGGGGGCAGAAGCTTTCTTT
D gene: TRBD1
J gene: TRBJ1-1
clone size: .
V gene: TRBV2

CDR3 protein: CASAFSGADTQYF
CDR3 DNA: TGTGCCAGCGCATTTTCGGGGGCAGATACGCAGTATTTT
D gene: .
J gene: TRBJ2-3
clone size: .
V gene: TRBV27

CDR3 protein: CASSLVGGAANYGYTF
CDR3 DNA: TGTGCCAGCAGCTTAGTAGGTGGGGCAGCTAACTATGGCTACACCTTC
D gene: .
J gene: TRBJ1-2
clone size: .
V gene: TRBV7-2

CDR3 protein: CASSVGLALDEQFF
CDR3 DNA: TGTGCCAGCAGCGTAGGACTAGCGTTGGATGAGCAGTTCTTC
D gene: TRBD2
J gene: TRBJ2-1
clone size: once
V gene: TRBV9

CDR3 protein: CASSSPPKYEQYF
CDR3 DNA: TGTGCCAGCAGTTCCCCCCCTAAATACGAGCAGTACTTC
D gene: .
J gene: TRBJ2-7
clone size: .
V gene: TRBV6-5

CDR3 protein: CASSPGPGLAVYNEQFF
CDR3 DNA: TGTGCCAGCAGCCCTGGCCCGGGACTAGCGGTTTACAATGAGCAGTTCTTC
D gene: TRBD2
J gene: TRBJ2-1
clone size: .
V gene: TRBV13

CDR3 protein: CASSSQGPRGYTF
CDR3 DNA: TGTGCCAGCAGTTCTCAGGGGCCGAGGGGCTACACCTTC
D gene: .
J gene: TRBJ1-2
clone size: .
V gene: TRBV6-5